This T cell receptor beta chain came from a study of blood T cell repertoires in COVID-19. Across the whole study: COVID-19 samples, acute and convalescent, were from the United States, Italy and Spain.

Trimming pared 3 bases from V and 2 bases from J, leaving 13 bases between. This CDR3 spans 15 amino acids. Per germline, CDR1 KGHSH and CDR2 LQKENI. Libraries were prepared by immunoSEQ multiplex PCR; TCRdb keeps only in-frame clonotypes and omits some of them. The sample lists about 9,000 clones, around 84% occurring once. Source material: peripheral blood. The receptor comes from a human donor with active COVID-19. The donor label of this sample is uncertain. The chain combines TRBV18 with TRBJ2-5, with TRBD1 as a possible D gene (5 bases). The CDR3 loop reads CASSPVRGPQETQYF. In DNA, the CDR3 is TGTGCCAGCTCACCTGTTAGGGGCCCACAAGAGACCCAGTACTTC.